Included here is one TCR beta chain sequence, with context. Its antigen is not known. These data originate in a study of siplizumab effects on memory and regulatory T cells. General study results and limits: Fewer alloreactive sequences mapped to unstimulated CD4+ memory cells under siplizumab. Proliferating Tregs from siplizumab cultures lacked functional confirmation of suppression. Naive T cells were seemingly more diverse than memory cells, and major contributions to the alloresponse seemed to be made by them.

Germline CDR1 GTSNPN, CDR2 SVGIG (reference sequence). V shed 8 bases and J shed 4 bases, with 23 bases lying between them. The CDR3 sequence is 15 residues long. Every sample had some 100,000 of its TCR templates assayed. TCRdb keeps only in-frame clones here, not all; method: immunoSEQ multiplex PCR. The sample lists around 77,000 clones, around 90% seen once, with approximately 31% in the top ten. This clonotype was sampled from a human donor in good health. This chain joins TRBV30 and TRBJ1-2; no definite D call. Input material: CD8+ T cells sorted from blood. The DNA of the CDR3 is TGTGCCGGCGAAGTGGCAACCCTCGATTCCTATGGCTACACCTTC. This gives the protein CAGEVATLDSYGYTF.